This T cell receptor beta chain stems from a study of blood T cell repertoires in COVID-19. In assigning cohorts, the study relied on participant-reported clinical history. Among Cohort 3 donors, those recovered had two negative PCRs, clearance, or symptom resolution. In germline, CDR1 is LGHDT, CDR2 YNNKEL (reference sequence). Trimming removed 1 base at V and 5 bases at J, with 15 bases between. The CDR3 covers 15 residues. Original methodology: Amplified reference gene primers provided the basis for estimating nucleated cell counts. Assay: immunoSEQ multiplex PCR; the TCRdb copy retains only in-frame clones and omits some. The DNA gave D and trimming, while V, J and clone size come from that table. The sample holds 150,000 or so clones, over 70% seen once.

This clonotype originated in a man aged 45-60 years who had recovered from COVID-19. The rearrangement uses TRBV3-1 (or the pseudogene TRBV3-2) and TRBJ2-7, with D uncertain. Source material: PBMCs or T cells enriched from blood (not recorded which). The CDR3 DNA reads TGTGCCAGCAGCCAAGGCGTCCCCCTCGCGGACGAGCAGTACTTC. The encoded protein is CASSQGVPLADEQYF.